Listed below are T cell receptor beta chains from one sample, sequenced in a study of CD8+ T cells in alopecia areata. Profiled with immunoSEQ multiplex PCR; TCRdb holds only in-frame clones, not every one. The sample lists 150,000 to 200,000 clones, approximately 57% occurring once. Specimen: CD4+ T cells sorted from blood, collected at week 24, from a patient treated with tofacitinib. These receptors were collected from a human donor with alopecia areata. The CDR3 runs from the conserved cysteine through the conserved F or W. D genes are given only for firm matches. The size of a clone is reported for some rows only, either as once, few or many, or as a class for expanded clones.

D gene,clone size,J gene,V gene,CDR3 protein,CDR3 DNA
NA,NA,TRBJ1-2,TRBV30,CAWSQMGYDGYTF,TGTGCCTGGAGCCAGATGGGATATGATGGCTACACCTTC
NA,NA,TRBJ1-2,TRBV29-1,CSVGGQYGYTF,TGCAGCGTGGGTGGACAGTATGGCTACACCTTC
TRBD1,NA,TRBJ1-1,TRBV5-1,CASRRGTGGTEAFF,TGCGCCAGCCGCAGAGGGACAGGGGGTACTGAAGCTTTCTTT
TRBD1,NA,TRBJ1-1,TRBV29-1,CSVGQGNTEAFF,TGCAGCGTTGGACAGGGGAACACTGAAGCTTTCTTT
NA,NA,TRBJ2-1,TRBV4-3,CASSQDSHPDSYNEQFF,TGCGCCAGCAGCCAAGATTCCCACCCGGACTCATACAATGAGCAGTTCTTC
TRBD1,NA,TRBJ1-1,TRBV27,CASTAGGWGEAFF,TGTGCCAGCACCGCAGGGGGCTGGGGTGAAGCTTTCTTT
NA,NA,TRBJ2-7,TRBV11-2,CASRAAYEQYF,TGTGCCAGTAGGGCGGCGTACGAGCAGTACTTC
TRBD1,NA,TRBJ1-6,TRBV7-9,CASSLQGVHSPLHF,TGTGCCAGCAGCTTACAGGGGGTTCATTCACCCCTCCACTTT
TRBD2,NA,TRBJ2-3,TRBV30,CAWSKGETSGRDTQYF,TGTGCCTGGAGTAAAGGGGAGACTAGCGGTCGGGATACGCAGTATTTT
NA,NA,TRBJ2-1,TRBV29-1,CSVDPEQFF,TGCAGCGTTGACCCGGAACAGTTCTTC
TRBD1,NA,TRBJ1-2,TRBV29-1,CSVVDREGYGYTF,TGCAGCGTTGTGGACAGGGAGGGATATGGCTACACCTTC
TRBD1,few,TRBJ2-7,TRBV29-1,CSVVPTGSSYEQYF,TGCAGCGTTGTTCCGACAGGGAGCTCCTACGAGCAGTACTTC
NA,NA,TRBJ1-2,TRBV9,CASSGGHGYTF,TGTGCCAGCAGCGGGGGTCATGGCTACACCTTC
TRBD1,NA,TRBJ2-3,TRBV5-1,CASSQLDRGDTQYF,TGCGCCAGCAGCCAACTAGACAGGGGGGATACGCAGTATTTT
NA,few,TRBJ2-1,TRBV4-3,CASSQGLDSYNEQFF,TGCGCCAGCAGCCAAGGACTTGACTCCTACAATGAGCAGTTCTTC
TRBD1,NA,TRBJ2-7,TRBV7-2,CASSISGTGSSYEQYF,TGTGCCAGCAGCATTTCCGGGACAGGATCCTCCTACGAGCAGTACTTC
NA,once,TRBJ2-3,TRBV29-1,CSVGGPTDTQYF,TGCAGCGTTGGCGGACCCACAGATACGCAGTATTTT
NA,NA,TRBJ2-3,TRBV5-8,CASSLEQAGTDTQYF,TGTGCCAGCAGCTTGGAACAGGCCGGCACAGATACGCAGTATTTT
NA,NA,TRBJ2-2,TRBV6-5,CAARHRGKAGELFF,TGTGCCGCTCGCCATCGGGGAAAGGCCGGGGAGCTGTTTTTT
TRBD1,NA,TRBJ2-1,TRBV5-1,CASSPGTGIRDNEQFF,TGCGCCAGCAGCCCAGGGACAGGGATACGCGACAATGAGCAGTTCTTC
TRBD1,NA,TRBJ2-3,TRBV5-1,CASSDRGALDTQYF,TGCGCCAGCAGTGACAGGGGGGCTTTGGATACGCAGTATTTT
TRBD1,NA,TRBJ1-2,TRBV14,CASSQAGSGQAGVGYTF,TGTGCCAGCAGCCAAGCGGGTTCTGGACAGGCGGGAGTAGGCTACACCTTC